This T cell receptor beta chain was obtained from a study of blood T cell repertoires in COVID-19. Study background: The United States, Italy and Spain provided the acute and convalescent COVID-19 samples. Sample material is recorded as cDNA or gDNA derived from T cells, B-cell-depleted T cells, or PBMCs.

The V and J ends lost 1 base and 7 bases respectively, with 14 bases between them. CDR3 length: 14 residues. Germline lookup yields CDR1 LNHNV and CDR2 YYDKDF (reference sequence). Authors' methods: Amplification of reference gene primers provided the estimated nucleated cell counts. Sequenced by immunoSEQ multiplex PCR; TCRdb stores in-frame clones only, minus some. D and trimming come from the DNA, and the V and J calls and clone size come from that table. The sample carries more than 50,000 clones, around 80% recorded once. The TCR comes from a human donor in a cohort sampled during active COVID-19. The chain joins TRBV15 to TRBJ2-7; possibly TRBD1 for D (6 bases). Source material: peripheral blood. This CDR3 is CATSRGDIGTEQYF. Here the CDR3 DNA reads TGTGCCACCAGCAGAGGGGACATAGGTACGGAGCAGTACTTC.